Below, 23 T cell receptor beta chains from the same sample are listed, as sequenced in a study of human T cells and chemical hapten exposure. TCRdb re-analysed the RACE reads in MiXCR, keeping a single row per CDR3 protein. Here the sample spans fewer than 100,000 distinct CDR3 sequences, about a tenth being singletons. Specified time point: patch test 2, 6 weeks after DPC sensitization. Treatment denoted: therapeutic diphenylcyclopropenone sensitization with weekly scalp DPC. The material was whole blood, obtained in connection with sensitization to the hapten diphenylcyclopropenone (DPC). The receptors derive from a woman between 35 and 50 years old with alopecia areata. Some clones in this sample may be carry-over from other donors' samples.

Here the CDR3 DNA reads TGTGCCAGCAGTGACTCGAAGAGGGGACCCTACGAGCAGTACTTC. It translates to CASSDSKRGPYEQYF. This chain joins TRBV6-4 and TRBJ2-7; D may match TRBD1 or TRBD2 (5 bases each). The germline CDR1 and CDR2 sequences are MRHNA and SNTAGT. Between the trimmed V and J ends, which lost 0 bases and 2 bases, there was a span of 11 bases. The CDR3 has 15 amino acids.

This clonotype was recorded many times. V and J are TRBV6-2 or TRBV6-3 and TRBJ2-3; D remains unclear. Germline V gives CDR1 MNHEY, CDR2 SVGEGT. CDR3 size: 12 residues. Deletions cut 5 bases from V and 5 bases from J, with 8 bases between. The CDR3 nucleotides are TGTGCCAGCAGTCCGGGCCAAGATACGCAGTATTTT. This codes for CASSPGQDTQYF.

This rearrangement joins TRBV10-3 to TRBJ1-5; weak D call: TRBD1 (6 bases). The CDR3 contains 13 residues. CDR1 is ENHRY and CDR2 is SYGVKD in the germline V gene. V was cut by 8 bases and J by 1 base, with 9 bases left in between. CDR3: CAISGESNQPQHF. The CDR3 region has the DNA TGTGCCATCTCAGGGGAAAGCAATCAGCCCCAGCATTTT.

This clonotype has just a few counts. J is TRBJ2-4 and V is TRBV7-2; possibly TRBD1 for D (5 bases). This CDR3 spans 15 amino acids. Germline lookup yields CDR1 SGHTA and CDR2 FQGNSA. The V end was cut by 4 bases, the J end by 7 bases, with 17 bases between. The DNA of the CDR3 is TGTGCCAGCAGCTCACAGGATGTGATGGGTAACATTCAGTACTTC. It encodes CASSSQDVMGNIQYF.

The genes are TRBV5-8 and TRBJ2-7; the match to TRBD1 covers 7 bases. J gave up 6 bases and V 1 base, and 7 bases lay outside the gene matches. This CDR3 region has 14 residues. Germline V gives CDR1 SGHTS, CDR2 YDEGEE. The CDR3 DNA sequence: TGTGCCAGCAGCTTGCAACAGGGGCGATCCGAGCAGTACTTC. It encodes CASSLQQGRSEQYF.

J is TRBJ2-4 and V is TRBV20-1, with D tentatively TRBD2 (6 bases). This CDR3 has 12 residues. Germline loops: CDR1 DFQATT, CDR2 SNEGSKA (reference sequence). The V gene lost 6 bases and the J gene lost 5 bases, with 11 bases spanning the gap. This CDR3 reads CSARDLQNIQYF. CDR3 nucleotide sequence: TGCAGTGCGCGGGACCTACAAAACATTCAGTACTTC.

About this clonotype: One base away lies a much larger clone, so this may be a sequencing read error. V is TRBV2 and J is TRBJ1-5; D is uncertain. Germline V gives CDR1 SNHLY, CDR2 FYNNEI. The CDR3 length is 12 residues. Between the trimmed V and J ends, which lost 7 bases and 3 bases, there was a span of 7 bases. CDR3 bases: TGTGCCAGCAACATTTACAATCAGCCCCAGCATTTT. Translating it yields CASNIYNQPQHF.

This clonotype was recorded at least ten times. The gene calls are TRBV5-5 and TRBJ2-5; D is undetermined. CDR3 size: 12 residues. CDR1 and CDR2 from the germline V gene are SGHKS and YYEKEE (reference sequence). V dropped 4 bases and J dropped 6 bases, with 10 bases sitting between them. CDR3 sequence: CASSPGRQTQYF. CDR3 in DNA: TGTGCCAGCAGCCCAGGACGTCAGACCCAGTACTTC.

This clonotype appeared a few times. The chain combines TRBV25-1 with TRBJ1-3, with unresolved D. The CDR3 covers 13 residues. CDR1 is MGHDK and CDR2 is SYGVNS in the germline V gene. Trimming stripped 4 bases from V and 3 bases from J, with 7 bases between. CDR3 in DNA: TGTGCCAGCAGTGGTGGGGTTGGAAACACCATATATTTT. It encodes CASSGGVGNTIYF.

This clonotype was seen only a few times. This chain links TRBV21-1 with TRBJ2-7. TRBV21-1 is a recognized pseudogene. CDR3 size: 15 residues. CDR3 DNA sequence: TGTGCCAGCAGCACCACCTGGGATCCAGCCTACGAGCAGTACTTC. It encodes CASSTTWDPAYEQYF.

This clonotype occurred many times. In DNA, the CDR3 is TGTGCCAGCTCACAAGCTAGCACAGATACGCAGTATTTT. This encodes CASSQASTDTQYF. This chain links TRBV18 with TRBJ2-3; no firm D call. The germline V gene encodes CDR1 KGHSH and CDR2 LQKENI. The CDR3 is 13 residues long. V was shortened by 4 bases and J by 0 bases, with 5 bases between the two germline ends.

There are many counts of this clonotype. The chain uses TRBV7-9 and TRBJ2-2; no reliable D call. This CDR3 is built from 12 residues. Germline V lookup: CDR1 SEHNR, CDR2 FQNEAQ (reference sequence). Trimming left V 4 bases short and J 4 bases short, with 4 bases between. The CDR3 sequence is CASSWGTGELFF. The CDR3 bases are TGTGCCAGCAGCTGGGGCACCGGGGAGCTGTTTTTT.

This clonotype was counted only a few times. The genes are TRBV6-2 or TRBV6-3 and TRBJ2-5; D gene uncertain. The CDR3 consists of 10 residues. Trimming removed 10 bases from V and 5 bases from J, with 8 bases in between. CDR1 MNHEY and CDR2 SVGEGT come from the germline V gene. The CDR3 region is CATVGETQYF. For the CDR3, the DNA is TGTGCCACCGTGGGGGAGACCCAGTACTTC.

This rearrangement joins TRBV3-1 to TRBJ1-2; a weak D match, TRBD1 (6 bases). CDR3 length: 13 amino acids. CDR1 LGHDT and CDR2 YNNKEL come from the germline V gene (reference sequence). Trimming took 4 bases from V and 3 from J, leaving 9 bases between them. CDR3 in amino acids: CASSLGQYYGYTF. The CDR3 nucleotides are TGTGCCAGCAGCCTTGGACAGTACTATGGCTACACCTTC.

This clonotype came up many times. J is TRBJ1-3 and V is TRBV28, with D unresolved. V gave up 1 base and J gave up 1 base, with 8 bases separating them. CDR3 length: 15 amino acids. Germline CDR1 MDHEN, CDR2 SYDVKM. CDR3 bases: TGTGCCAGCAGTTTATCCGGATTATCTGGAAACACCATATATTTT. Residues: CASSLSGLSGNTIYF.

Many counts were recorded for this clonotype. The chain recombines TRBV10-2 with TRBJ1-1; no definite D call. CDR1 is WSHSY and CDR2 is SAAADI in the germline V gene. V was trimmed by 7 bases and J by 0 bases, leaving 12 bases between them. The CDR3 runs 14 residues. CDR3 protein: CASNFNLMNTEAFF. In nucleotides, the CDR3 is TGCGCCAGCAATTTTAACCTCATGAACACTGAAGCTTTCTTT.

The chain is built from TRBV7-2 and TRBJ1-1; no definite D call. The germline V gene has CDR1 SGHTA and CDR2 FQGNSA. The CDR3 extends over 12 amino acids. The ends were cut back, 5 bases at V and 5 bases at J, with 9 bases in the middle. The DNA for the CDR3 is TGTGCCAGCAGCATCCTTAGGACTGAAGCTTTCTTT. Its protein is CASSILRTEAFF.

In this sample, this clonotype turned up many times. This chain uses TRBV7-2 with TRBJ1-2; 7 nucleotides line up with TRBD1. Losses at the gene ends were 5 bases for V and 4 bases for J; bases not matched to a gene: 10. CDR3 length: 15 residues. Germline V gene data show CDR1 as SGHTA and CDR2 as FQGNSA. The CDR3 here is CASSPIVDRSYGYTF. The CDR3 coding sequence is TGTGCCAGCAGCCCAATCGTGGACAGGAGCTATGGCTACACCTTC. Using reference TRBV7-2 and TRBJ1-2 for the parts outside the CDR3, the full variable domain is GAGVSQSPSNKVTEKGKDVELRCDPISGHTALYWYRQSLGQGLEFLIYFQGNSAPDKSGLPSDRFSAERTGGSVSTLTIQRTQQEDSAVYLCASSPIVDRSYGYTFGSGTRLTVV.

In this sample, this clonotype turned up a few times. The CDR3 region has the DNA TGCAGCGTTGCGACTAGCGGGAGTGGGGAGCAGTACTTC. Translation: CSVATSGSGEQYF. V usage is TRBV29-1 and J usage is TRBJ2-7; 12 nucleotides align to TRBD2. The V gene's germline CDR1 is SQVTM and CDR2 ANQGSEA. The CDR3 runs to 13 residues. Losses at the gene ends were 4 bases for V and 7 bases for J; bases not matched to a gene: 5.

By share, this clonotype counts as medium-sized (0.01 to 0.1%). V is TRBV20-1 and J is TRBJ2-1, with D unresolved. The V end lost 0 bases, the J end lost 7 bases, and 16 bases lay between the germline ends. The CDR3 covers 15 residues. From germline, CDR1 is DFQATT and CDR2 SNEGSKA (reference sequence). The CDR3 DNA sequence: TGCAGTGCTAGAGATTCAGGCGATTTCTTTAATGAGCAGTTCTTC. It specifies CSARDSGDFFNEQFF.

The CDR3 DNA sequence: TGTGCCAGCAGCGCGATAAGGAGCACCGGGGAGCTGTTTTTT. It translates to CASSAIRSTGELFF. This chain connects TRBV9 to TRBJ2-2, with no clear D. V gave up 3 bases and J gave up 4 bases, with 10 bases separating them. CDR1 SGDLS and CDR2 YYNGEE come from the germline V gene. The CDR3 runs 14 residues.

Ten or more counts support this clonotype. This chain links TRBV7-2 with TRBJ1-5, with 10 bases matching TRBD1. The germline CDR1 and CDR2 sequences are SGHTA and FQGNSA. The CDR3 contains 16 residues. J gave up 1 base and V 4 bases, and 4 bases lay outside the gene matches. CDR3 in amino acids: CASSSGQGGSNQPQHF. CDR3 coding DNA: TGTGCCAGCAGCTCCGGACAGGGGGGAAGCAATCAGCCCCAGCATTTT.

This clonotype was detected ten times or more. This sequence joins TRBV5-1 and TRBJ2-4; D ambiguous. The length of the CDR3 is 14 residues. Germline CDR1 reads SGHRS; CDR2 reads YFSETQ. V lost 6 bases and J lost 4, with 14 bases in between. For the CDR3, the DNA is TGCGCCAGCACCGGTGATTTAGGAAAAAACATTCAGTACTTC. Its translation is CASTGDLGKNIQYF.